The rows below give T cell receptor beta chains drawn from one sample of a study of cytomegalovirus exposure and HLA in healthy donors. TCRdb's copy holds only in-frame clones and misses some; the assay was immunoSEQ multiplex PCR. The sample includes some 240,000 clones, over 90% of them seen just once. Sample: PBMCs. The receptors were gathered from a girl aged 2-10 years in good health and CMV-seronegative. Both conserved end residues are part of each CDR3. Each record gives: J gene, V gene, clone size, D gene, CDR3 length, CDR3 protein, CDR3 DNA. A D gene is named only where the DNA matches it firmly. The listing skips clone size in some rows; elsewhere it reads once, few, many or a size class.

TRBJ2-5,TRBV10-2,.,TRBD2,15,CASKSAGGLQETQYF,TGCGCCAGCAAATCGGCGGGGGGCTTACAAGAGACCCAGTACTTC
TRBJ2-2,TRBV19,.,.,14,CASKIGTNTGELFF,TGTGCCAGTAAGATCGGTACGAACACCGGGGAGCTGTTTTTT
TRBJ2-3,TRBV7-2,.,.,19,CASTPGGGRAKKGTDTQYF,TGTGCCAGCACGCCAGGGGGCGGGAGGGCCAAAAAGGGCACAGATACGCAGTATTTT
TRBJ2-2,TRBV9,.,TRBD2,17,CASSVSRGETNTGELFF,TGTGCCAGCAGCGTATCCCGGGGGGAAACCAACACCGGGGAGCTGTTTTTT
TRBJ2-2,TRBV4-1,.,TRBD1,15,CASSQGDRGNGELFF,TGCGCCAGCAGCCAAGGGGACAGGGGGAACGGGGAGCTGTTTTTT
TRBJ1-1,TRBV6-1,once,.,15,CASSESRGVGAEAFF,TGTGCCAGCAGTGAGTCCCGGGGTGTCGGGGCTGAAGCTTTCTTT
TRBJ2-7,TRBV6-5,.,TRBD1,13,CASAGGHSYEQYF,TGTGCCAGCGCAGGGGGTCATTCCTACGAGCAGTACTTC
TRBJ2-1,TRBV7-9,.,TRBD2,16,CASSLGTSGNYNEQFF,TGTGCCAGCAGCTTAGGGACTAGCGGAAACTACAATGAGCAGTTCTTC
TRBJ1-1,TRBV6-1,.,.,13,CASSEAPRVEAFF,TGTGCCAGCAGTGAAGCTCCCAGGGTTGAGGCTTTCTTT
TRBJ2-7,TRBV7-2,.,.,13,CASSPWEAYEQYF,TGTGCCAGCAGCCCATGGGAGGCCTACGAGCAGTACTTC
TRBJ1-2,TRBV6-5,.,.,11,CASSSVGGYTF,TGTGCCAGCAGTTCTGTCGGGGGCTACACCTTC
TRBJ2-6,TRBV5-1,.,.,17,CASSSTPQGSGANVLTF,TGCGCCAGCAGCTCGACCCCACAGGGTTCTGGGGCCAACGTCCTGACTTTC
TRBJ2-2,TRBV27,.,TRBD1,15,CASSPRQGATGELFF,TGTGCCAGCAGTCCTCGGCAGGGGGCTACGGGGGAGCTGTTTTTT
TRBJ1-5,TRBV6-5,once,TRBD1,14,CASSGQGLLQPQHF,TGTGCCAGCAGTGGACAGGGCTTGCTTCAGCCCCAGCATTTT
TRBJ2-5,TRBV5-6,once,TRBD1,16,CASSSGTGDRQETQYF,TGTGCCAGCAGCTCTGGGACAGGGGACCGACAAGAGACCCAGTACTTC
TRBJ2-2,TRBV5-1,.,TRBD2,20,CASSPARTSGGTWGTGELFF,TGCGCCAGCAGCCCCGCCCGGACTAGCGGGGGAACGTGGGGCACCGGGGAGCTGTTTTTT
TRBJ1-4,TRBV7-9,.,.,14,CASSQGWGEEKLFF,TGTGCCAGCAGCCAGGGATGGGGGGAGGAAAAACTGTTTTTT
TRBJ2-6,TRBV5-4,once,.,16,CASSEEQGPGANVLTF,TGTGCCAGCAGCGAGGAACAGGGCCCTGGGGCCAACGTCCTGACTTTC
TRBJ2-3,TRBV5-1,.,TRBD2,16,CASSFLAGRRIDTQYF,TGCGCCAGCAGCTTTCTAGCGGGAAGGCGCATAGATACGCAGTATTTT
TRBJ1-4,TRBV6-6,.,.,16,CASSLQGLGPNEKLFF,TGTGCCAGCAGTTTACAGGGTCTCGGACCTAATGAAAAACTGTTTTTT
TRBJ2-7,TRBV7-8,.,TRBD1,16,CASSDKRQGAIHEQYF,TGTGCCAGCAGCGATAAACGGCAGGGGGCAATCCACGAGCAGTACTTC
TRBJ1-2,TRBV15,few,.,14,CATSRDQGSYGYTF,TGTGCCACCAGCAGAGATCAGGGGAGCTATGGCTACACCTTC
TRBJ2-7,TRBV7-9,.,TRBD1,13,CASSRQGAYEQYF,TGTGCCAGCAGCCGACAGGGAGCCTACGAGCAGTACTTC
TRBJ1-2,TRBV6-5,.,TRBD1,14,CASRKGQGTYGYTF,TGTGCCAGCAGGAAAGGACAGGGCACCTATGGCTACACCTTC
TRBJ2-2,TRBV12-5,.,.,14,CASVQQGDTGELFF,TGTGCTAGTGTCCAACAGGGAGACACCGGGGAGCTGTTTTTT
TRBJ2-2,TRBV19,.,TRBD2,17,CASTLGLAGVNTGELFF,TGTGCCAGTACCCTAGGACTAGCGGGGGTCAACACCGGGGAGCTGTTTTTT
TRBJ2-3,TRBV18,.,TRBD2,15,CASSAGGRNTDTQYF,TGTGCCAGCTCAGCCGGCGGGAGAAATACAGATACGCAGTATTTT
TRBJ1-2,TRBV2,.,TRBD1,16,CASSARWTGFLYGYTF,TGTGCCAGCAGTGCCCGCTGGACAGGCTTTCTTTATGGCTACACCTTC
TRBJ2-7,TRBV2,.,TRBD1,13,CASRYGQGVEQYF,TGTGCCAGCAGGTACGGACAGGGGGTCGAGCAGTACTTC
TRBJ1-4,TRBV10-3,.,.,12,CAVQGSGEKLFF,TGTGCCGTTCAGGGGAGCGGTGAAAAACTGTTTTTT
TRBJ2-7,TRBV27,once,TRBD2,16,CASSLLAGGTSYEQYF,TGTGCCAGCAGTTTATTAGCGGGAGGAACCTCCTACGAGCAGTACTTC
TRBJ1-5,TRBV5-3,.,.,15,CARSLGGYSNQPQHF,TGTGCCAGAAGCTTGGGCGGCTATAGCAATCAGCCCCAGCATTTT
TRBJ2-1,TRBV7-3,.,TRBD2,15,CASSIEAGGYNEQFF,TGTGCCAGCAGCATAGAAGCGGGGGGATACAATGAGCAGTTCTTC